The rows below give T cell receptor beta chains drawn from one sample of a study of T cells after yellow fever vaccination. A single record per CDR3 protein comes from TCRdb applying MiXCR to the 5' RACE reads. Among just over 300,000 distinct CDR3 sequences, more than 3% were seen once, and the ten largest hold about 25%. The sample was PBMCs, taken on the day of the yellow fever booster vaccination. Receptors were obtained from a man aged 18 to 35 who received the YFV17D yellow fever vaccine. Both conserved end residues are part of each CDR3. Each record gives: D gene, V gene, J gene, clone size, CDR3 protein. A D gene is named only where the DNA matches it firmly. The size entry is marked missing in some rows and otherwise reads once, few, many or a size class.

.	TRBV7-6	TRBJ2-5	many	CASSSPYRSQETQYF
TRBD2	TRBV6-5	TRBJ2-1	.	CASSPTGLAGRNEQFF
.	TRBV6-4	TRBJ1-1	few	CASSDPKPTEAFF
.	TRBV19	TRBJ1-4	many	CASSIARREKLFF
.	TRBV29-1	TRBJ1-1	many	CSGRFGGTEAFF
.	TRBV6-6	TRBJ2-3	few	CASSYSDSPSTDTQYF
TRBD1	TRBV5-1	TRBJ2-7	many	CASSTTGTGYEQYF
.	TRBV4-3	TRBJ1-4	few	CASSQEYRTNEKLFF
TRBD1	TRBV2	TRBJ2-7	many	CASEGTASYEQYF
.	TRBV7-2	TRBJ2-5	few	CASGWAGSTFGETQYF
.	TRBV7-2	TRBJ1-4	few	CASSSFSTPNEKLFF
.	TRBV7-6	TRBJ2-5	many	CASSPTRVQETQYF
.	TRBV10-3	TRBJ1-2	few	CAISESDNYGYTF
TRBD2	TRBV20-1	TRBJ2-7	.	CSASPPGLAPRNEQYF
TRBD1	TRBV5-5	TRBJ1-5	few	CASSVRPGQGGQPQHF
TRBD1	TRBV5-6	TRBJ2-7	few	CASSYTRQGHEQYF
.	TRBV6-5	TRBJ2-1	few	CASSSRGTDEQFF
TRBD1	TRBV5-1	TRBJ2-5	many	CASSLTGGGQETQYF
TRBD2	TRBV19	TRBJ2-5	.	CATKTRGGETQYF
.	TRBV12-3/TRBV12-4	TRBJ1-6	many	CASSPQVNSPLHF
.	TRBV7-9	TRBJ2-5	.	CASNALGVGETQYF
TRBD1	TRBV2	TRBJ2-7	few	CASSEATGQTYEQYF
TRBD2	TRBV5-6	TRBJ2-2	.	CASRAGLAANTGELFF
.	TRBV19	TRBJ2-5	many	CASSILDKETQYF
.	TRBV28	TRBJ1-2	many	CAVFYYGYTF
.	TRBV5-4	TRBJ2-3	many	CASSSRTDTDTQYF
TRBD1	TRBV7-9	TRBJ2-7	many	CASSLDRGFHEQYF